What follows are 18 T cell receptor beta chains derived from one specimen sequenced in a study of blood T cells in healthy people across ages. A second PCR of 7 to 11 cycles used a sample-barcoded 5' primer and a J-beta primer mix. TCRdb itself ran the 5' RACE reads through MiXCR, one entry per CDR3 protein. The sample consists of 500,000 to 550,000 distinct CDR3 sequences, 24% of them appearing once. The same sample was also studied in work on T cells of mothers and their children.

Material: blood. The receptor source for this set is a boy between 10 and 17 years old in good health.

In this sample, this clonotype turned up a few times. One end of the junction is discordant with germline, which a read error may explain. The V call is TRBV11-2, the J call TRBJ2-5, with TRBD2 identical over 13 bases. The tail of the sequence fits TRBJ2-1 better, so the J call may be wrong. The CDR3 spans 14 residues. Germline V gene lookup returns CDR1 SGHAT and CDR2 FQNNGV. This chain's CDR3 is CASSLSGLAGEQFF. The CDR3 nucleotides read TGTGCCAGTAGCTTATCGGGACTAGCGGGGGAGCAGTTCTTC.

Note on this clonotype: One end of the junction is discordant with germline, which a read error may explain. V is TRBV4-3 and J is TRBJ1-2; D ambiguous. The germline gives CDR1 LGHNA, CDR2 YSLEER. The CDR3 is 12 residues long. The CDR3 region has the DNA TGCGCCAGCTGCCCGGGAGGCTATGGCCACACCTTC. Translated: CASCPGGYGHTF.

This clonotype was seen only a few times. The chain is built from TRBV15 and TRBJ1-1; possible D gene TRBD1, 6 bases. Trimming pared 8 bases from V and 6 bases from J, leaving 16 bases between. Germline V lookup: CDR1 LNHNV, CDR2 YYDKDF (reference sequence). The CDR3 spans 13 residues. The CDR3, as DNA: TGTGCCACCGCACCAGGGGATCGGGCTGAAGCTTTCTTT. Residues: CATAPGDRAEAFF.

The chain uses TRBV20-1 and TRBJ2-7; the D gene is possibly TRBD1 (6 bases). CDR3 size: 18 residues. The germline gives CDR1 DFQATT, CDR2 SNEGSKA (reference sequence). Trimming left V 1 base short and J 3 bases short, with 25 bases between. The CDR3 is CSARGWGLTYTRGYEQYF. The DNA of the CDR3 is TGCAGTGCTAGAGGGTGGGGGCTTACCTATACCCGGGGCTACGAGCAGTACTTC.

V is TRBV24-1 and J is TRBJ2-2, with TRBD1 matching over 10 bases. This CDR3 is built from 15 residues. Germline assignment: CDR1 KGHDR and CDR2 SFDVKD. The V and J ends lost 8 bases and 0 bases, in that order; junction bases with no gene match: 2. The CDR3 sequence is CATTGTGANTGELFF. The CDR3 DNA reads TGTGCCACCACCGGGACAGGGGCGAACACCGGGGAGCTGTTTTTT.

This clonotype was counted between two and nine times. This sequence joins TRBV7-3 and TRBJ1-4; D is perhaps TRBD1 (5 bases). The CDR3 sequence is 15 residues long. The V end was cut by 4 bases, the J end by 7 bases, with 16 bases between. Germline values: CDR1 SGHTA, CDR2 FQGTGA. CDR3 protein: CASSSGDSWSEKLFF. The CDR3 region has the DNA TGTGCCAGCAGCTCAGGTGACAGTTGGTCTGAAAAACTGTTTTTT.

The V gene is TRBV20-1, the J gene TRBJ2-7, with 13 bases identical to TRBD2. Germline-derived CDR1 and CDR2 are DFQATT and SNEGSKA (reference sequence). The junction had 9 bases not matched to a gene; V was cut back by 6 bases and J by 4 bases. This CDR3 is built from 15 residues. CDR3 DNA: TGCAGTGCGGAGACTAGCGGGGGGCCTTATTACGAGCAGTACTTC. Residues: CSAETSGGPYYEQYF.

The V call is TRBV20-1, the J call TRBJ2-2; D remains unclear. In germline, CDR1 is DFQATT, CDR2 SNEGSKA (reference sequence). CDR3 length equals 14 residues. V lost 1 base to trimming and J lost 1 base, with 7 bases between them. CDR3 sequence reads: CSARVTRNTGELFF. In nucleotides, the CDR3 is TGCAGTGCTAGAGTCACGCGGAACACCGGGGAGCTGTTTTTT.

This rearrangement joins TRBV4-3 to TRBJ2-3; D is ambiguous. The CDR3 runs 13 residues. The V gene's germline CDR1 is LGHNA and CDR2 YSLEER. The ends were cut back, 0 bases at V and 9 bases at J, with 10 bases in the middle. The CDR3 DNA follows: TGCGCCAGCAGCCAAGATCTCTTCGGGACGCAGTATTTT. Translation: CASSQDLFGTQYF.

The chain employs TRBV18 and TRBJ2-5, with TRBD2 identical over 7 bases. The DNA matches TRBJ2-1 better at its end, which makes the J call doubtful. The CDR3 is 15 residues long. CDR1 is KGHSH and CDR2 is LQKENI in the germline V gene. The CDR3 DNA follows: TGTGCCAGCTCACCAAGCGGGACCCCCTCGGATGAGCAGTTCTTC. Its protein is CASSPSGTPSDEQFF.

This clonotype has just a few counts. This chain connects TRBV7-2 to TRBJ2-5, with 10 bases that match TRBD2. The length of the CDR3 is 18 residues. Germline values: CDR1 SGHTA, CDR2 FQGNSA. V shed 5 bases and J 5 bases; nucleotides not matched to a gene: 17. CDR3 sequence reads: CASSRAGLAGEVRETQYF. The CDR3 bases are TGTGCCAGCAGCCGGGCGGGGCTAGCGGGAGAAGTAAGGGAGACCCAGTACTTC.

This clonotype was counted a few times. This chain links TRBV27 with TRBJ2-7; D is unresolved. This CDR3 comprises 17 residues. Trimming took off 4 bases at V and 6 bases at J, with 25 bases between the two ends. Germline V gives CDR1 MNHEY, CDR2 SMNVEV (reference sequence). The CDR3 spells CASSSNLMRPGWGEQYF. DNA for the CDR3: TGTGCCAGCAGTTCCAACCTTATGCGGCCCGGGTGGGGCGAGCAGTACTTC.

A single count supports this clonotype. The chain links TRBV7-2 to TRBJ2-5, with no clear D. The CDR3 loop spans 16 amino acids. V was clipped by 4 bases and J by 1 base, with 16 bases between them. Germline values: CDR1 SGHTA, CDR2 FQGNSA. The CDR3: CASSWAGAPLQETQYF. In DNA form, the CDR3 reads TGTGCCAGCAGCTGGGCAGGAGCGCCCCTCCAAGAGACCCAGTACTTC. Variable domain in full (rest from reference TRBV7-2 and TRBJ2-5): GAGVSQSPSNKVTEKGKDVELRCDPISGHTALYWYRQSLGQGLEFLIYFQGNSAPDKSGLPSDRFSAERTGGSVSTLTIQRTQQEDSAVYLCASSWAGAPLQETQYFGPGTRLLVL.

The chain recombines TRBV29-1 with TRBJ2-1, with D tentatively TRBD1 or TRBD2 (6 bases each). The V gene lost 4 bases and the J gene lost 5 bases, with 24 bases spanning the gap. The CDR3 totals 17 residues. CDR1 is SQVTM, CDR2 ANQGSEA, per germline. The CDR3 spells CSVVWGAGFPRDNEQFF. The CDR3 DNA reads TGCAGCGTTGTTTGGGGGGCTGGCTTCCCGCGGGACAATGAGCAGTTCTTC.

This clonotype was detected a few times. DNA for the CDR3: TGCGCCAGCAGTGAGTCGGCTAGCGTCACAGATACGCAGTATTTT. It codes for CASSESASVTDTQYF. The rearrangement links TRBV10-2 to TRBJ2-3; D perhaps matches TRBD2 (6 bases). The V gene's germline CDR1 is WSHSY and CDR2 SAAADI. The V end lost 0 bases, the J end lost 2 bases, and 9 bases lay between the germline ends. The CDR3 is made up of 15 amino acids.

This clonotype occurred a few times. This sequence joins TRBV7-2 and TRBJ2-4; D unclear. The ends were cut back, 2 bases at V and 2 bases at J, with 10 bases in the middle. The CDR3 consists of 15 residues. CDR1 and CDR2 from the germline V gene are SGHTA and FQGNSA. In DNA, the CDR3 is TGTGCCAGCAGCTTATCAGGCTTTTCCAAAAACATTCAGTACTTC. Encoded protein: CASSLSGFSKNIQYF.

This clonotype was recorded a few times. The CDR3: CASSRGQNQPQHF. Written as DNA, the CDR3 is TGTGCCAGCTCAAGAGGGCAGAATCAGCCCCAGCATTTT. The genes are TRBV18 and TRBJ1-5; D call uncertain. CDR1 is KGHSH, CDR2 LQKENI, per germline. The CDR3 runs to 13 residues. The V and J ends lost 5 bases and 4 bases respectively, with 9 bases between them.

V usage is TRBV11-2 and J usage is TRBJ1-2, with 7 positions matching TRBD1. Losses at the gene ends were 0 bases for V and 6 bases for J; bases not matched to a gene: 7. CDR3 length: 15 residues. The V gene's germline CDR1 is SGHAT and CDR2 FQNNGV. CDR3 loop: CASSLDRRQGHGYTF. CDR3 sequence (DNA): TGTGCCAGCAGCTTAGATCGGAGACAGGGTCATGGCTACACCTTC.